Shown below are 25 T cell receptor beta chains from a single sample sequenced in a study of cytomegalovirus exposure and HLA in healthy donors. PCR was performed using 60 Vbeta and 13 Jbeta primers. Clones were read by immunoSEQ multiplex PCR, and TCRdb kept only the in-frame ones, dropping some. The sample contains 190,000 or so clones, 80% to 85% of which appear only once. The sample was PBMCs. The receptors were gathered from a woman aged 50 to 60 in good health and CMV-seropositive.

The chain links TRBV5-5 to TRBJ2-7; D is ambiguous. Per the germline V gene, CDR1 is SGHKS and CDR2 is YYEKEE (reference sequence). V was cut by 1 base and J by 0 bases, with 5 bases left in between. This CDR3 has 13 residues. CDR3 sequence reads: CASSLMSSYEQYF. The DNA of the CDR3 is TGTGCCAGCAGCTTGATGAGCTCCTACGAGCAGTACTTC.

This clone was found a few times. V is TRBV29-1 and J is TRBJ1-2; 8 bases align to TRBD1. CDR3 length equals 11 residues. Per the germline V gene, CDR1 is SQVTM and CDR2 is ANQGSEA. V was pared by 4 bases and J by 8 bases, with 3 bases of the junction left unmatched. The CDR3 spells CSVGTGWGYTF. The CDR3, as DNA: TGCAGCGTTGGGACAGGGTGGGGCTACACCTTC. Full variable domain (outside the CDR3, taken from reference TRBV29-1 and TRBJ1-2): SAVISQKPSRDICQRGTSLTIQCQVDSQVTMMFWYRQQPGQSLTLIATANQGSEATYESGFVIDKFPISRPNLTFSTLTVSNMSPEDSSIYLCSVGTGWGYTFGSGTRLTVV.

Comments on this clone: The germline gene is not matched at one end of the junction; a read error may be the cause. The chain couples TRBV29-1 to TRBJ1-5; D uncertain. The CDR3 sequence is 11 residues long. Germline V gene sequence: CDR1 SQVTM, CDR2 ANQGSEA. This chain's CDR3 is CSVGSDQPQHF. The CDR3, as DNA: TGCAGCGTTGGTAGCGATCAGCCCCAGCATTTT. The full variable domain, with the rest looked up from reference TRBV29-1 and TRBJ1-5, is SAVISQKPSRDICQRGTSLTIQCQVDSQVTMMFWYRQQPGQSLTLIATANQGSEATYESGFVIDKFPISRPNLTFSTLTVSNMSPEDSSIYLCSVGSDQPQHFGDGTRLSIL.

The rearrangement joins TRBV10-3 to TRBJ2-7; 14 positions match TRBD2. J lost 5 bases, V lost 9 bases, and 6 bases had no gene match. Germline lookup yields CDR1 ENHRY and CDR2 SYGVKD. CDR3 length: 14 amino acids. CDR3 in DNA: TGTGCCATAAAGAGGGGACTAGCGGGAGACGAGCAGTACTTC. This gives the protein CAIKRGLAGDEQYF.

The chain employs TRBV5-1 and TRBJ2-7; 8 bases agree with TRBD1. The CDR3 extends over 14 amino acids. Trimming cost V 4 bases and J 4 bases; bases outside gene matches: 7. Germline assignment: CDR1 SGHRS and CDR2 YFSETQ. DNA of the CDR3: TGCGCCAGCAGCACCGGACAGGGTATGTACGAGCAGTACTTC. Protein sequence: CASSTGQGMYEQYF.

This chain uses TRBV7-2 with TRBJ2-7; TRBD1 agrees at 8 bases. This CDR3 has 14 residues. Germline loops: CDR1 SGHTA, CDR2 FQGNSA. V shed 6 bases and J 5 bases; nucleotides not matched to a gene: 9. DNA of the CDR3: TGTGCCAGCAGGCAAGCCGGGACAGGCGACGAGCAGTACTTC. Translation gives CASRQAGTGDEQYF.

This chain links TRBV10-3 with TRBJ2-5, with D possibly matching TRBD2 (6 bases). CDR3 length: 17 amino acids. V shed 4 bases and J shed 2 bases, with 20 bases lying between them. Germline loops: CDR1 ENHRY, CDR2 SYGVKD. The CDR3 region is CAISASLLRSGQETQYF. As DNA, the CDR3 is TGTGCCATCAGTGCATCCCTACTGAGGAGCGGGCAAGAGACCCAGTACTTC.

The chain is built from TRBV18 and TRBJ2-7; 8 bases line up with TRBD2. The CDR3 extends over 16 amino acids. V shed 0 bases, J shed 0 bases, and the junction held 4 bases outside the gene matches. In germline, CDR1 is KGHSH, CDR2 LQKENI. CDR3 in amino acids: CASSPPERGSSYEQYF. Written as DNA, the CDR3 is TGTGCCAGCTCACCACCAGAGCGGGGGAGCTCCTACGAGCAGTACTTC.

V usage is TRBV19 and J usage is TRBJ2-6, with a tentative D call TRBD2 (7 bases). The CDR3 is 14 residues long. Germline assignment: CDR1 LNHDA and CDR2 SQIVND (reference sequence). The germline V and J ends were trimmed by 5 bases and 7 bases, with 12 bases remaining between them. The CDR3 spells CASSGGARANVLTF. The CDR3 DNA reads TGTGCCAGTAGTGGGGGGGCAAGAGCCAACGTCCTGACTTTC.

This sequence joins TRBV10-1 and TRBJ2-7, with TRBD1 matching over 8 bases. CDR1 and CDR2 (germline): WNHNN, SYGVQD (reference sequence). This CDR3 has 14 amino acids. V dropped 0 bases and J dropped 3; count of bases not matched to a gene: 1. CDR3 coding DNA: TGCGCCAGCAGTGAGTCGGGACAGGTCTACGAGCAGTACTTC. Protein sequence: CASSESGQVYEQYF.

This clone was detected only once. The gene calls are TRBV28 and TRBJ1-2; TRBD1 matches at 7 bases. This CDR3 is built from 17 residues. V was pared by 3 bases and J by 3 bases, with 13 bases of the junction left unmatched. CDR1 and CDR2 from the germline V gene are MDHEN and SYDVKM. DNA for the CDR3: TGTGCCAGCAGTTTTGAGGGGGCAAAAGGGCGATACTATGGCTACACCTTC. Its protein is CASSFEGAKGRYYGYTF.

The chain recombines TRBV11-2 with TRBJ1-2, with a weak D call TRBD1 (6 bases). Germline CDR1 SGHAT, CDR2 FQNNGV. V was shortened by 4 bases and J by 4 bases, with 22 bases between the two germline ends. This CDR3 contains 17 residues. This CDR3 is CASSSIRRTAISYGYTF. CDR3 sequence (DNA): TGTGCCAGCAGCTCAATAAGAAGGACAGCCATATCCTATGGCTACACCTTC.

This chain joins TRBV13 and TRBJ1-2; D gene ambiguous. The CDR3 is 15 amino acids. From germline, CDR1 is PRHDT and CDR2 FYEKMQ (reference sequence). V dropped 3 bases and J dropped 0 bases, with 11 bases sitting between them. Here the CDR3 reads CASSLGRPANYGYTF. CDR3 nucleotides: TGTGCCAGCAGCTTGGGCCGGCCTGCTAACTATGGCTACACCTTC.

The genes are TRBV12-5 and TRBJ1-2, with D possibly TRBD1 on 6 matching bases. The CDR3 is made up of 15 amino acids. Germline-derived CDR1 and CDR2 are LGHNT and FRNRAP. V was shortened by 2 bases and J by 4 bases, with 14 bases between the two germline ends. CDR3 nucleotides: TGTGCTAGTGGTTTGTTGCGCGGACAGCTCTATGGCTACACCTTC. Amino acid sequence: CASGLLRGQLYGYTF.

The chain is built from TRBV18 and TRBJ1-3; 7 bases agree with TRBD1. After removal of 7 bases from V and 2 bases from J, the junction contained 5 bases not matched to a gene. Germline V lookup: CDR1 KGHSH, CDR2 LQKENI. The CDR3 length is 14 residues. Written as DNA, the CDR3 is TGTGCCAGCTTTTCCAGGGGGACTGGAAACACCATATATTTT. This encodes CASFSRGTGNTIYF.

This clone was observed a single time. CDR3 nucleotides: TGCGCCAGCAGCTCCGGCTTAGCGGGAGGGTCTCTTGAGCAGTTCTTC. Protein product: CASSSGLAGGSLEQFF. This rearrangement joins TRBV5-1 to TRBJ2-1; 11 bases match TRBD2. V was clipped by 3 bases and J by 9 bases; unmatched bases: 11. CDR1 and CDR2 from the germline V gene are SGHRS and YFSETQ. The length of the CDR3 is 16 residues.

CDR3 sequence (DNA): TGTGCCACCAGCAGAGATACGTGGGAGCGACAGGGGGCTCCGGGAAGTCGTTACAATGAGCAGTTCTTC. Translation: CATSRDTWERQGAPGSRYNEQFF. This chain links TRBV15 with TRBJ2-1, with 10 positions matching TRBD1. The V gene's germline CDR1 is LNHNV and CDR2 YYDKDF (reference sequence). CDR3 size: 23 residues. V was clipped by 0 bases and J by 4 bases; unmatched bases: 24. Looking up the rest from reference TRBV15 and TRBJ2-1 gives the full variable domain: DAMVIQNPRYQVTQFGKPVTLSCSQTLNHNVMYWYQQKSSQAPKLLFHYYDKDFNNEADTPDNFQSRRPNTSFCFLDIRSPGLGDTAMYLCATSRDTWERQGAPGSRYNEQFFGPGTRLTVL.

This clone was observed a handful of times. The DNA of the CDR3 is TGTGCCAGCAGTCCGGGACAGCTCGAGGTGGGGTTCTTC. As protein: CASSPGQLEVGFF. This chain uses TRBV6-6 with TRBJ2-1; 7 bases agree with TRBD1. Germline V gene sequence: CDR1 MNHNY, CDR2 SVGAGI (reference sequence). J gave up 15 bases and V 5 bases, and 13 bases lay outside the gene matches. The CDR3 is made up of 13 amino acids.

The V call is TRBV5-5, the J call TRBJ2-3; 12 bases are a match to TRBD2. This CDR3 contains 17 residues. V shed 0 bases and J 1 base; nucleotides not matched to a gene: 3. The germline V gene encodes CDR1 SGHKS and CDR2 YYEKEE (reference sequence). CDR3 coding DNA: TGTGCCAGCAGCTTGGGACTAGCGGGAGTGGGCACAGATACGCAGTATTTT. The encoded protein is CASSLGLAGVGTDTQYF.

About this clone itself: One junction end disagrees with the germline gene, perhaps due to a read error. The chain combines TRBV13 with TRBJ2-3; 16 bases map to TRBD2. This CDR3 is built from 18 residues. Germline V gives CDR1 PRHDT, CDR2 FYEKMQ (reference sequence). CDR3 loop: CASSLGTSGRAGADTQYF. CDR3 bases: TGTGCCAGCAGCCTAGGGACTAGCGGGAGGGCCGGGGCAGATACGCAGTATTTT.

The rearrangement uses TRBV30 and TRBJ2-3; TRBD2 matches at 9 bases. The germline gives CDR1 GTSNPN, CDR2 SVGIG (reference sequence). The CDR3 runs 14 residues. J was trimmed by 5 bases and V by 8 bases; bases with no gene match: 11. In DNA, the CDR3 is TGTGCCCTAGGAGTAGCGGGAGAGGGAGATACGCAGTATTTT. It specifies CALGVAGEGDTQYF.

J is TRBJ1-1 and V is TRBV18, with TRBD1 matching over 8 bases. The CDR3 runs to 16 residues. V lost 1 base, J lost 3 bases, and 7 bases stayed unmatched. Germline-derived CDR1 and CDR2 are KGHSH and LQKENI. The DNA for the CDR3 is TGTGCCAGCTCACCACGGTCGGACAGGGTAGACACTGAAGCTTTCTTT. Its translation is CASSPRSDRVDTEAFF. Looking up the rest from reference TRBV18 and TRBJ1-1 gives the full variable domain: NAGVMQNPRHLVRRRGQEARLRCSPMKGHSHVYWYRQLPEEGLKFMVYLQKENIIDESGMPKERFSAEFPKEGPSILRIQQVVRGDSAAYFCASSPRSDRVDTEAFFGQGTRLTVV.

CDR3 residues: CASSQDIGDSPDHYSNQPQHF. The CDR3 region has the DNA TGCGCCAGCAGCCAAGATATAGGGGACAGCCCTGATCATTATAGCAATCAGCCCCAGCATTTT. The chain has TRBV4-3 and TRBJ1-5, with 7 bases aligning to TRBD1. The ends lost 0 bases at V and 0 bases at J; junction bases unmatched: 17. Germline CDR1 reads LGHNA; CDR2 reads YSLEER. The CDR3 length is 21 residues.

This chain links TRBV28 with TRBJ2-7, with D possibly matching TRBD1 (6 bases). V lost 5 bases and J 2 bases, leaving 10 bases between the germline ends. The CDR3 is made up of 13 amino acids. CDR1 and CDR2 from the germline V gene are MDHEN and SYDVKM. The CDR3 loop reads CASSTGTPYEQYF. The CDR3 DNA follows: TGTGCCAGCAGTACCGGGACACCCTACGAGCAGTACTTC. Using reference TRBV28 and TRBJ2-7 for the parts outside the CDR3, the full variable domain is DVKVTQSSRYLVKRTGEKVFLECVQDMDHENMFWYRQDPGLGLRLIYFSYDVKMKEKGDIPEGYSVSREKKERFSLILESASTNQTSMYLCASSTGTPYEQYFGPGTRLTVT.

The table lists this clone with a few counts. The chain carries TRBV6-5 and TRBJ1-6; unclear D gene. Germline V gene data show CDR1 as MNHEY and CDR2 as SVGAGI. This CDR3 has 13 residues. V was shortened by 2 bases and J by 7 bases, with 6 bases between the two germline ends. The DNA for the CDR3 is TGTGCCAGCAGTTACATTAAAAATTCACCCCTCCACTTT. Its protein is CASSYIKNSPLHF.